These T cell receptor beta chains were read from a single sample in a study of OX40 agonist ivuxolimab in advanced cancers. Sequencing was performed with immunoSEQ multiplex PCR; in TCRdb, only in-frame clones are kept and a portion is missing. The sample holds more than 2,000 clones, about 80% seen once. The starting material was CD4+ or CD8+ T cells sorted from blood, obtained in a trial of the OX40 agonist ivuxolimab. All receptors derive from an adult with an advanced solid tumor such as melanoma, head and neck, liver or kidney cancer. Both conserved end residues are part of each CDR3. A D gene is named only where the DNA matches it firmly. Rows may omit the clone size; those that give it use once, few, many or a size class.

TRBD1	TRBV13	-	14	TRBJ2-3	TGTGCCAGCAGCCGCCGGACAGGGTGGGATACGCAGTATTTT	CASSRRTGWDTQYF
-	TRBV15	-	15	TRBJ2-7	TGTGCCACCAGCTTGAGCAGAGGGGGGACCTACGAGCAGTACTTC	CATSLSRGGTYEQYF
-	TRBV7-6	-	15	TRBJ2-5	TGTGCCAGCAGCCCCCGGGACTCTCGGGCGGAGACCCAGTACTTC	CASSPRDSRAETQYF
-	TRBV9	-	16	TRBJ1-2	TGTGCCAGCAGCTTCCACCGGGGAGGAGCTAACTATGGCTACACCTTC	CASSFHRGGANYGYTF
TRBD2	TRBV12-5	-	14	TRBJ2-1	TGTGCTAGTGTTTGGACTAGCGTGGAAAATGAGCAGTTCTTC	CASVWTSVENEQFF
-	TRBV2	-	13	TRBJ2-1	TGTGCCAGCTGGGCTAGTGGCTTGAATGAGCAGTTCTTC	CASWASGLNEQFF
-	TRBV10-3	-	15	TRBJ2-5	TGTGCCATCAGGGACTATCGGGGGCTACAAGAGACCCAGTACTTC	CAIRDYRGLQETQYF
-	TRBV27	-	15	TRBJ2-5	TGTGCCAGCAGTTTTGGCAGGGGTGGCTTCGAGACCCAGTACTTC	CASSFGRGGFETQYF
-	TRBV12-5	-	12	TRBJ2-2	TGTGCTAGTGGTTACTGGGTCGGGGAGCTGTTTTTT	CASGYWVGELFF
-	TRBV7-6	few	15	TRBJ2-7	TGTGCCAGCAGCTCAAATGGAGGGACAGACTACGAGCAGTACTTC	CASSSNGGTDYEQYF
-	TRBV7-9	-	13	TRBJ1-5	TGTGCCAGCAGTTCCAGCAGCAATCAGCCCCAGCATTTT	CASSSSSNQPQHF
-	TRBV7-8	-	15	TRBJ2-1	TGTGCCAGCAGCTTAACAAGGGGAAGACACAATGAGCAGTTCTTC	CASSLTRGRHNEQFF
-	TRBV2	-	12	TRBJ2-2	TGTGCCTTCACCACGAACACCGGGGAGCTGTTTTTT	CAFTTNTGELFF
-	TRBV6-6	-	12	TRBJ2-7	TGTGCCAGCAGTTACAGAGGGGCCGAGCAGTACTTC	CASSYRGAEQYF
TRBD2	TRBV7-6	-	16	TRBJ2-3	TGTGCCAGCAGCTTGGGTTCGGCGGGAGGAGCAGATACGCAGTATTTT	CASSLGSAGGADTQYF
-	TRBV5-6	-	14	TRBJ2-3	TGTGCCAGCAGCTTGGCCTCGTCGGCAGATACGCAGTATTTT	CASSLASSADTQYF
-	TRBV10-3	few	14	TRBJ1-3	TGTGCCATCAGTGAGTCTTCAGCTGGAAACACCATATATTTT	CAISESSAGNTIYF
-	TRBV29-1	-	11	TRBJ1-2	TGCAGCGTCCTTGACAGTTATGGCTACACCTTC	CSVLDSYGYTF
-	TRBV18	-	13	TRBJ1-1	TGTGCCAGCTCCACCAACACAGTACAGGGAGCTTTCTTT	CASSTNTVQGAFF
-	TRBV18	-	15	TRBJ1-1	TGTGCCAGCTCACAGGGGGGGCAGGCGAACACTGAAGCTTTCTTT	CASSQGGQANTEAFF
-	TRBV7-2	few	14	TRBJ2-7	TGTGCCAGCAGCTTAGCGCTAGATCCCGGGGAGCAGTACTTC	CASSLALDPGEQYF
-	TRBV6-1	-	14	TRBJ2-7	TGTGCCAGCAGTGATAAAGTGATGAAGCACGAGCAGTACTTC	CASSDKVMKHEQYF
-	TRBV7-5	-	14	TRBJ1-5	TGTGCCGGCAGCGCGTCGGGGTTCGGGCAGCCCCAGCATTTT	CAGSASGFGQPQHF
-	TRBV5-1	-	12	TRBJ2-3	TGCGCCACGACGGACGGTACAGATACGCAGTATTTT	CATTDGTDTQYF
-	TRBV5-1	-	15	TRBJ1-2	TGCGCCAGCAGCTTGGCGGCAGGGCTCCAATTCCGCTACACCTTC	CASSLAAGLQFRYTF
TRBD2	TRBV7-2	-	17	TRBJ2-3	TGTGCCAGCAGCCTTGGGGGGACCGGGACTAGTACAGATACGCAGTATTTT	CASSLGGTGTSTDTQYF
TRBD2	TRBV9	-	16	TRBJ2-3	TGTGCCAGCAGCGTAGAGGGTAGCGGGATAGCAGATACGCAGTATTTT	CASSVEGSGIADTQYF
-	TRBV14	-	13	TRBJ1-5	TGTGCCAGCAGCTCTGGGGGATCCCAGCCCCAGCATTTT	CASSSGGSQPQHF
-	TRBV6-6	-	15	TRBJ1-5	TGTGCCAGCAGTTATGGGCCCCCGAACCATCAGCCCCAGCATTTT	CASSYGPPNHQPQHF
-	TRBV7-9	-	14	TRBJ1-3	TGTGCCAGCAGCCCTCCCGGGTTTGGAAACACCATATATTTT	CASSPPGFGNTIYF
-	TRBV6-5	-	13	TRBJ1-6	TGTGCCAGCAGTAGACAAGAAAATTCACCCCTCCACTTT	CASSRQENSPLHF
TRBD2	TRBV5-8	-	18	TRBJ2-1	TGTGCCAGCAGCATAAAACCGGGACTAGCGGAGCCCAGCAATGAGCAGTTCTTC	CASSIKPGLAEPSNEQFF
-	TRBV6-6	-	14	TRBJ2-7	TGTGCCAGCAGTTACTCAGCAGGGACCTACGAGCAGTACTTC	CASSYSAGTYEQYF
-	TRBV2	-	13	TRBJ1-1	TGTGCCAGCAGGACAGATACGGTCACTGAAGCTTTCTTT	CASRTDTVTEAFF
TRBD2	TRBV4-1	-	17	TRBJ2-1	TGCGCCAGCAGCCAAAATCTAGCGGGAGGTTCCTACAATGAGCAGTTCTTC	CASSQNLAGGSYNEQFF
-	TRBV27	-	14	TRBJ2-3	TGTGCCAGCACCTTACTCCCCTTCACAGATACGCAGTATTTT	CASTLLPFTDTQYF
-	TRBV7-2	few	15	TRBJ1-1	TGTGCCAGCAGCTCCCGGACACGAGGGAACACTGAAGCTTTCTTT	CASSSRTRGNTEAFF
-	TRBV6-5	-	13	TRBJ2-5	TGTGCCAGCAGTTATGGCCTCGCAGAGACCCAGTACTTC	CASSYGLAETQYF
-	TRBV7-9	few	14	TRBJ1-4	TGTGCCAGCAGCTTAATAGGGGCAGGAGAAAAACTGTTTTTT	CASSLIGAGEKLFF
TRBD2	TRBV7-9	-	13	TRBJ2-3	TGTGCCAGCAGCCTACGTCTAGCGGGGCCTCAGTATTTT	CASSLRLAGPQYF
-	TRBV27	-	16	TRBJ2-5	TGTGCCAGCAGTTTATCTTCCGGGGATCACAAAGAGACCCAGTACTTC	CASSLSSGDHKETQYF
TRBD1	TRBV5-1	-	16	TRBJ1-1	TGCGCCAGCAGCTTCAATGACAGGGGGTATGGGACTGAAGCTTTCTTT	CASSFNDRGYGTEAFF
TRBD2	TRBV15	-	18	TRBJ2-1	TGTGCCACCAGCAGAGATGGGACTAGCGGGGGGGCCTCGGATGAGCAGTTCTTC	CATSRDGTSGGASDEQFF
-	TRBV2	-	11	TRBJ1-1	TGTGCCAGCAGGACCCTCACTGAAGCTTTCTTT	CASRTLTEAFF
TRBD1	TRBV2	-	16	TRBJ1-4	TGTGCCAGAAGTGTGGGGACAGGGGGAACTAATGAAAAACTGTTTTTT	CARSVGTGGTNEKLFF
TRBD1	TRBV7-2	-	15	TRBJ2-7	TGTGCCAGCAGCTTAGTCCGGACAGGTCCCTACGAGCAGTACTTC	CASSLVRTGPYEQYF
TRBD2	TRBV6-4	once	15	TRBJ2-3	TGTGCCAGCAGCCCGACTAGCGGGGGCACAGATACGCAGTATTTT	CASSPTSGGTDTQYF
TRBD1	TRBV27	-	14	TRBJ1-1	TGTGCCAGCAGTTCTTCACTCGCCTCGACAGGGGCTTTCTTT	CASSSSLASTGAFF
-	TRBV6-5	large	13	TRBJ2-7	TGTGCCAGCAGTTACCCAGGGTCCTACGAGCAGTACTTC	CASSYPGSYEQYF
TRBD1	TRBV4-1	-	12	TRBJ2-7	TGCGCCAGCAGCCAAGGGACAGGTGAGCAGTACTTC	CASSQGTGEQYF
TRBD1	TRBV9	-	18	TRBJ1-4	TGTGCCAGCAGCTTCTCGACAGGGACTAAGGGGGTTAATGAAAAACTGTTTTTT	CASSFSTGTKGVNEKLFF
-	TRBV29-1	-	14	TRBJ1-5	TGCAGCGTCGCAGGAGGGCCCCAAAATCAGCCCCAGCATTTT	CSVAGGPQNQPQHF
TRBD2	TRBV7-9	-	18	TRBJ2-3	TGTGCCAGCAGCTCCCGGACCGGGGGGGGAGTCGACGCGTCGACGCAGTATTTT	CASSSRTGGGVDASTQYF
TRBD2	TRBV29-1	-	13	TRBJ2-1	TGCAGCGTTGTAGGACTAGCGGAAAATGAGCAGTTCTTC	CSVVGLAENEQFF
TRBD1	TRBV6-4	-	14	TRBJ2-2	TGTGCCAGCAGTGGACAGGGGGACACCGGGGAGCTGTTTTTT	CASSGQGDTGELFF